This T cell receptor (beta chain) was identified in a study of blood T cells in healthy people across ages. Study-level results: Donor CMV status, an unknown factor, possibly confounded changes in expanded clonotypes. Total diversity from one million sequenced T cells was likely underestimated.

Primers used in a second PCR of roughly 6 to 12 cycles were a sample-barcoded 5' primer and a J-beta primer mix. TCRdb ran MiXCR on the 5' RACE reads and lists one entry per CDR3 protein. The sample consists of approximately 900,000 distinct CDR3 sequences, roughly 43% of them appearing once. As regards this clonotype: As yet, its antigen is unknown.

The CDR3 consists of 17 residues. Germline assignment: CDR1 KGHSH and CDR2 LQKENI. This rearrangement joins TRBV18 to TRBJ2-5; 12 positions match TRBD2. The last part of the DNA fits TRBJ2-7 better; the J call may be wrong. Sequencing was carried out using blood. The receptor comes from a man younger than 40 in good health. As DNA, the CDR3 is TGTGCCAGCTCACCAAACGGACTAGCGGGGATTTCCTACGAGCAGTACTTC. It translates to CASSPNGLAGISYEQYF.